These T cell receptor beta chains were read from a single sample in a study of OX40 agonist ivuxolimab in advanced cancers. The table came from immunoSEQ multiplex PCR; TCRdb's copy has only in-frame clones and leaves some out. Of some 150,000 clones in the sample, around 93% were seen once. The sequenced sample was CD4+ or CD8+ T cells sorted from blood, obtained in a trial of the OX40 agonist ivuxolimab. The receptors were gathered from an adult with an advanced solid tumor such as melanoma, head and neck, liver or kidney cancer. CDR3s include the opening cysteine and the closing phenylalanine or tryptophan. Fields, in order: CDR3 length, D gene, J gene, clone size, V gene, CDR3 DNA, CDR3 protein. D genes are given only for firm matches. Some rows have no size entry. The others give once, few or many, or a class for an expanded clone.

14 TRBD1 TRBJ2-3 NA TRBV6-5 TGTGCCAGCAGCTCGCAGGGGGCGGTGGATACGCAGTATTTT CASSSQGAVDTQYF
14 TRBD1 TRBJ1-2 NA TRBV28 TGTGCCAGCAGTTTAGAGGGACAGTTATATGGCTACACCTTC CASSLEGQLYGYTF
17 TRBD2 TRBJ2-2 NA TRBV10-3 TGTGCCATCAGGGAGGGACTAGCGGGAGGGAACACCGGGGAGCTGTTTTTT CAIREGLAGGNTGELFF
13 NA TRBJ2-6 once TRBV7-2 TGTGCCAGCAGCTTTACTGGGGCCAACGTCCTGACTTTC CASSFTGANVLTF
13 TRBD2 TRBJ2-4 NA TRBV30 TGTGCCTGGAGCCGGGGGGGCAAAAACATTCAGTACTTC CAWSRGGKNIQYF
15 NA TRBJ2-3 NA TRBV7-2 TGTGCCAGCAGCTTAGACCAACTAGCCACAGATACGCAGTATTTT CASSLDQLATDTQYF
18 NA TRBJ1-6 NA TRBV28 TGTGCCAGCAGCCCCGGTCTAGGGTTGGGCTCCTATAATTCACCCCTCCACTTT CASSPGLGLGSYNSPLHF
16 NA TRBJ1-1 few TRBV21-1 TGTGCCAGCAGCCCGCCGATACCTACGGTGAACACTGAAGCTTTCTTT CASSPPIPTVNTEAFF
13 TRBD1 TRBJ1-1 NA TRBV6-1 TGTGCCAGACCGGGACAGGGGGTCACTGAAGCTTTCTTT CARPGQGVTEAFF
15 NA TRBJ1-2 NA TRBV18 TGTGCCAGCTCATTGGGCAGGGAACCTAACTATGGCTACACCTTC CASSLGREPNYGYTF
13 NA TRBJ1-5 once TRBV6-6 TGTGCCAGCAGTTCCCAGTGGAATCAGCCCCAGCATTTT CASSSQWNQPQHF
13 NA TRBJ1-5 NA TRBV5-1 TGCGCCAGCAGCACAGGAACCAATCAGCCCCAGCATTTT CASSTGTNQPQHF
12 NA TRBJ2-7 NA TRBV28 TGTGCCAGCACTGGAAGCTACTACGAGCAGTACTTC CASTGSYYEQYF